This T cell receptor beta chain was observed in a study of blood T cell repertoires in COVID-19. About the study: Acute-phase and convalescent COVID-19 samples originated in the United States, Italy and Spain.

Germline CDR1 SQVTM, CDR2 ANQGSEA. The CDR3 length is 14 residues. Trimming left V 0 bases short and J 3 bases short, with 8 bases between. TCRdb keeps only in-frame clones here, not all; method: immunoSEQ multiplex PCR. The profile covers about 200,000 clones, with just under 90% appearing a single time and roughly 6.2% taken by the ten largest. Sequenced input: peripheral blood. The TCR comes from a man in his sixties who had recovered from COVID-19. The chain recombines TRBV29-1 with TRBJ2-2; no clear D gene. The DNA of the CDR3 is TGCAGCGTTGAAGATCGTAGCTACACCGGGGAGCTGTTTTTT. Residues: CSVEDRSYTGELFF.